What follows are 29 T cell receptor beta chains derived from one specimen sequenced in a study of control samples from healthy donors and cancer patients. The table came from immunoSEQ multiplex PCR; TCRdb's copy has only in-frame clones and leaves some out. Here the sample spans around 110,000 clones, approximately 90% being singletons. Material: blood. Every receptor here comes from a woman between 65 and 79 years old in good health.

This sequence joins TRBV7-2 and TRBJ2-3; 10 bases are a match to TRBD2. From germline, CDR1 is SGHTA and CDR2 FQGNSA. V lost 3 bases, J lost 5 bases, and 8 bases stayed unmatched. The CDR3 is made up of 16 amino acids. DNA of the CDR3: TGTGCCAGCAGCTTCTCCCTCAAGCGGGGGGGAGATACGCAGTATTTT. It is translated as CASSFSLKRGGDTQYF.

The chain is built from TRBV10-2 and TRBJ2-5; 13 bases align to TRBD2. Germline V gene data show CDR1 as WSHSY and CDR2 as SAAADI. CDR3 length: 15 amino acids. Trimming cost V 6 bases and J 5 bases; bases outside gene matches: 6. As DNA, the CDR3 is TGCGCCAGCAGAGCACTAGCGGGGGGGGGTGAGACCCAGTACTTC. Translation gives CASRALAGGGETQYF.

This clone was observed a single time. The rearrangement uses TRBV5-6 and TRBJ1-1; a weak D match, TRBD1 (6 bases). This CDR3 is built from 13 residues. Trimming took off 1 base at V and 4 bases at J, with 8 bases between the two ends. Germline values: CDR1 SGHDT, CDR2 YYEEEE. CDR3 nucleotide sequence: TGTGCCAGCAGCTTGCTGACAGGCACTGAAGCTTTCTTT. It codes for CASSLLTGTEAFF.

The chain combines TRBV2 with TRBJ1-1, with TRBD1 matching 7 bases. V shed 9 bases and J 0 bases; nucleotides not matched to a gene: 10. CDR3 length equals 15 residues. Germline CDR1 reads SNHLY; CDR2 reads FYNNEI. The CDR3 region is CASESGGGMNTEAFF. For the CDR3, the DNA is TGTGCCAGTGAGTCAGGGGGGGGGATGAACACTGAAGCTTTCTTT. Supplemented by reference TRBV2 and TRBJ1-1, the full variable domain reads EPEVTQTPSHQVTQMGQEVILRCVPISNHLYFYWYRQILGQKVEFLVSFYNNEISEKSEIFDDQFSVERPDGSNFTLKIRSTKLEDSAMYFCASESGGGMNTEAFFGQGTRLTVV.

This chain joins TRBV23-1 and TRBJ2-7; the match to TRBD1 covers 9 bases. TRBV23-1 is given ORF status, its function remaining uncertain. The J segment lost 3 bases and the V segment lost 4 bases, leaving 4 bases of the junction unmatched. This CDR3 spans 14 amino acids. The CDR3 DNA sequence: TGCGCCAGCAGTCCCGGGACAGGGCACTACGAGCAGTACTTC. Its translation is CASSPGTGHYEQYF.

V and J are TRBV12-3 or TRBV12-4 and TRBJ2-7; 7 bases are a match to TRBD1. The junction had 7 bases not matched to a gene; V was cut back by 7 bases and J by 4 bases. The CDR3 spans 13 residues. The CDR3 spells CASTYSDRYEQYF. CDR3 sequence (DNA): TGTGCCAGCACCTACTCGGACAGGTACGAGCAGTACTTC.

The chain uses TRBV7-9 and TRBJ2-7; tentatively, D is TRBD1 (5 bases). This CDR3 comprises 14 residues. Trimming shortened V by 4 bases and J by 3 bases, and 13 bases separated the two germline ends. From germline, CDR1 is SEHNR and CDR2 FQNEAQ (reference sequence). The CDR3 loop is CASSSPLRGYEQYF. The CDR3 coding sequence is TGTGCCAGCAGCTCCCCTCTTAGGGGCTACGAGCAGTACTTC.

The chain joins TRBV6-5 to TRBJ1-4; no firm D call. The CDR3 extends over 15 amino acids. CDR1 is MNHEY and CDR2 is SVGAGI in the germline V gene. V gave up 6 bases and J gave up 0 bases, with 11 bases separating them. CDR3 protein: CASSPPYPTNEKLFF. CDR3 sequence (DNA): TGTGCCAGCAGCCCACCCTATCCAACTAATGAAAAACTGTTTTTT.

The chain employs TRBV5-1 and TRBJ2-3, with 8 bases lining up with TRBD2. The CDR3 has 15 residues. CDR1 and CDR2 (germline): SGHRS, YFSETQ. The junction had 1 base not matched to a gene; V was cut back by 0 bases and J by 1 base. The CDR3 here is CASSLARGGTDTQYF. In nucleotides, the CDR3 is TGCGCCAGCAGCTTGGCGCGGGGGGGCACAGATACGCAGTATTTT.

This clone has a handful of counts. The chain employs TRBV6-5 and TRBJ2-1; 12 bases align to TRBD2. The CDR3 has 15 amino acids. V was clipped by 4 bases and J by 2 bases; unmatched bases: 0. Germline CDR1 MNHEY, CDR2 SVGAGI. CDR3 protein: CASSSSGGAYNEQFF. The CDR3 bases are TGTGCCAGCAGTTCTAGCGGGGGGGCCTACAATGAGCAGTTCTTC.

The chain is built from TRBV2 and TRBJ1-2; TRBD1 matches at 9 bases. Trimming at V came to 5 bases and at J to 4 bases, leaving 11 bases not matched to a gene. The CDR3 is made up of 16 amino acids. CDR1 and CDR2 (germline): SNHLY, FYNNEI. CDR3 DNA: TGTGCCAGCAGTCTTACCTTACAGGGGGCTCCCTATGGCTACACCTTC. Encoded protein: CASSLTLQGAPYGYTF.

For the CDR3, the DNA is TGTGCCAGCAGTGACCGGGCAGGGAATGAAAAACTGTTTTTT. It translates to CASSDRAGNEKLFF. The chain combines TRBV6-1 with TRBJ1-4; a possible D gene is TRBD1 (5 bases). Germline CDR1 and CDR2: MNHNS and SASEGT. V shed 3 bases and J shed 5 bases, with 10 bases lying between them. CDR3 length: 14 residues.

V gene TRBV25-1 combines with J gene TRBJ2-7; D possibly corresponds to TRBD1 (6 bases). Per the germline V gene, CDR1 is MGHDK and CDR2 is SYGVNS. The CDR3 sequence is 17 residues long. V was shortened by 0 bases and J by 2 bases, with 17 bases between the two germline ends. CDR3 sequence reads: CASSEYTPPNRAYEQYF. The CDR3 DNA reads TGTGCCAGCAGTGAATATACCCCCCCCAACAGGGCCTACGAGCAGTACTTC.

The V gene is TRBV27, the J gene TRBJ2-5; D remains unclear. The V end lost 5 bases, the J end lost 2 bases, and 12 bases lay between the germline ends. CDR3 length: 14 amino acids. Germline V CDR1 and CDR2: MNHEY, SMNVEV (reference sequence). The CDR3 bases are TGTGCCAGCAGTGCCCGTTCGACTCAAGAGACCCAGTACTTC. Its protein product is CASSARSTQETQYF.

CDR3 in DNA: TGTGCCAGCAGAGAGGGACGCCATAGCAATCAGCCCCAGCATTTT. Residues: CASREGRHSNQPQHF. The rearrangement joins TRBV6-5 to TRBJ1-5, with a weak D call TRBD1 (5 bases). V lost 6 bases to trimming and J lost 0 bases, with 12 bases between them. The germline CDR1 and CDR2 sequences are MNHEY and SVGAGI. The CDR3 is 15 amino acids.

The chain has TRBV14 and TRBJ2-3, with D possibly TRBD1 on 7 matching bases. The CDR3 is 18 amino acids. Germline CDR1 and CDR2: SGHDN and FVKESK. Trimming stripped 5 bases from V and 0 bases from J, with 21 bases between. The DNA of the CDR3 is TGTGCCAGCAGCTCAGGGGGGCGCGTCCCAACTAGCACAGATACGCAGTATTTT. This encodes CASSSGGRVPTSTDTQYF.

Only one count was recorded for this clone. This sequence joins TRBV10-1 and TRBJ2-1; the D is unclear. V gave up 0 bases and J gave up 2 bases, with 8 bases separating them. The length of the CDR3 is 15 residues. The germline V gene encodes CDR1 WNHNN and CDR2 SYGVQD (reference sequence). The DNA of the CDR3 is TGCGCCAGCAGTGAGTCTACAGCTCCCTACAATGAGCAGTTCTTC. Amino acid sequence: CASSESTAPYNEQFF.

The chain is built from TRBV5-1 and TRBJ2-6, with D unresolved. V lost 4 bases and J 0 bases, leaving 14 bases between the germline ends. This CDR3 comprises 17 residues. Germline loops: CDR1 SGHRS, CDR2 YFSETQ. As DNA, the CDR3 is TGCGCCAGCAGCCTCCGGCCTCAGACCTCTGGGGCCAACGTCCTGACTTTC. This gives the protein CASSLRPQTSGANVLTF. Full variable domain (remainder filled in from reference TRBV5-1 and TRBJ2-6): KAGVTQTPRYLIKTRGQQVTLSCSPISGHRSVSWYQQTPGQGLQFLFEYFSETQRNKGNFPGRFSGRQFSNSRSEMNVSTLELGDSALYLCASSLRPQTSGANVLTFGAGSRLTVL.

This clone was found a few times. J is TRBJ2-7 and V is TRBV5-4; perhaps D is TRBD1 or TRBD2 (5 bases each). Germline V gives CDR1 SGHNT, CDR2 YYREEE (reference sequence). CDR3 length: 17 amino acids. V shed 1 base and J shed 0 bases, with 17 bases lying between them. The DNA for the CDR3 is TGTGCCAGCAGCTTGTTTTTTGGGGGACGGAGCTCCTACGAGCAGTACTTC. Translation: CASSLFFGGRSSYEQYF.

In nucleotides, the CDR3 is TGTGCCAGCAGCTTGAGTTTCCAAGTCTATGGCTACACCTTC. Residues: CASSLSFQVYGYTF. The J gene is TRBJ1-2, the V gene TRBV5-4; D remains ambiguous. From germline, CDR1 is SGHNT and CDR2 YYREEE (reference sequence). Trimming stripped 1 base from V and 4 bases from J, with 11 bases between. This CDR3 spans 14 amino acids.

The CDR3 is CASSPSQGAKAFF. The CDR3 nucleotides are TGTGCCAGCAGCCCCTCACAGGGGGCGAAAGCTTTCTTT. V and J are TRBV12-3 or TRBV12-4 and TRBJ1-1; the match to TRBD1 covers 9 bases. This CDR3 comprises 13 residues. V was pared by 6 bases and J by 9 bases, with 8 bases of the junction left unmatched.

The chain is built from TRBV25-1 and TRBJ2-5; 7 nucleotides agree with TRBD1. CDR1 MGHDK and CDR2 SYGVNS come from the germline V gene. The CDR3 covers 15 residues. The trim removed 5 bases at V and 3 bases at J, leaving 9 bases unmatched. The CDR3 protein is CASSTWHRGKETQYF. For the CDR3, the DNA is TGTGCCAGCAGTACCTGGCACAGGGGTAAAGAGACCCAGTACTTC.

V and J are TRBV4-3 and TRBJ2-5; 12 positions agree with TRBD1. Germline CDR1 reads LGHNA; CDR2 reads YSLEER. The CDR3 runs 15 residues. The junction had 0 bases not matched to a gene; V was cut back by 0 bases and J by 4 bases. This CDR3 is CASSQEGQGAETQYF. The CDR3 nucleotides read TGCGCCAGCAGCCAAGAGGGACAGGGGGCAGAGACCCAGTACTTC.

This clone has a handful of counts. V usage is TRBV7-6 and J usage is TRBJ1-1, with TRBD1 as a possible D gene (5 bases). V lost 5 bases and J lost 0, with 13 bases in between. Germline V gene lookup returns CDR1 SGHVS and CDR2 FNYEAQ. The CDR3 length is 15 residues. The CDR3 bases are TGTGCCAGCAGCCCCGGCAGGGCCATGAACACTGAAGCTTTCTTT. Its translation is CASSPGRAMNTEAFF.

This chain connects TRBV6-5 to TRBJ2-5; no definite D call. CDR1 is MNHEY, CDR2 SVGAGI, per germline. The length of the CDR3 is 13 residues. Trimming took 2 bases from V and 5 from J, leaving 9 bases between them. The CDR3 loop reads CASSYGVGETQYF. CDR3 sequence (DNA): TGTGCCAGCAGTTACGGGGTCGGGGAGACCCAGTACTTC.

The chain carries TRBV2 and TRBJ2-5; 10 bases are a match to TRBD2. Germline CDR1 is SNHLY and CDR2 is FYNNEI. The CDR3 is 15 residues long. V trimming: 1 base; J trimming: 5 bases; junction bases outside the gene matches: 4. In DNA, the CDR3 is TGTGCCAGCAGTGAAGATCTAGCGGGGGCGGAGACCCAGTACTTC. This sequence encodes CASSEDLAGAETQYF. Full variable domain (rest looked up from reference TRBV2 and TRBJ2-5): EPEVTQTPSHQVTQMGQEVILRCVPISNHLYFYWYRQILGQKVEFLVSFYNNEISEKSEIFDDQFSVERPDGSNFTLKIRSTKLEDSAMYFCASSEDLAGAETQYFGPGTRLLVL.

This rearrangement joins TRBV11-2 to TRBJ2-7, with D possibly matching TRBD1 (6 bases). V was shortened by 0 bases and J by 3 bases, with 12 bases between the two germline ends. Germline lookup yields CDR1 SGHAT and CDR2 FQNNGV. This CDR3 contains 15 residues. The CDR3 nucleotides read TGTGCCAGCAGCTTAGATTACGGCAGGGGCTACGAGCAGTACTTC. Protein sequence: CASSLDYGRGYEQYF.

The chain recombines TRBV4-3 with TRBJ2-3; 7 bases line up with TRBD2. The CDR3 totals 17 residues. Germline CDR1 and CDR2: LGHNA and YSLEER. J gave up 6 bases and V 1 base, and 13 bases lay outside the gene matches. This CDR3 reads CASSQVWTGGPGDTQYF. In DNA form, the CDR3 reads TGCGCCAGCAGCCAAGTCTGGACGGGGGGTCCCGGGGATACGCAGTATTTT.

The CDR3 is CASSQDLANYYGYTF. In DNA, the CDR3 is TGTGCCAGCAGCCAAGATTTGGCAAATTACTATGGCTACACCTTC. The chain joins TRBV3-1 (or the pseudogene TRBV3-2) to TRBJ1-2; D uncertain. This CDR3 is built from 15 residues. Germline V gene data show CDR1 as LGHDT and CDR2 as YNNKEL (reference sequence). V was clipped by 0 bases and J by 3 bases, with 11 bases between them.